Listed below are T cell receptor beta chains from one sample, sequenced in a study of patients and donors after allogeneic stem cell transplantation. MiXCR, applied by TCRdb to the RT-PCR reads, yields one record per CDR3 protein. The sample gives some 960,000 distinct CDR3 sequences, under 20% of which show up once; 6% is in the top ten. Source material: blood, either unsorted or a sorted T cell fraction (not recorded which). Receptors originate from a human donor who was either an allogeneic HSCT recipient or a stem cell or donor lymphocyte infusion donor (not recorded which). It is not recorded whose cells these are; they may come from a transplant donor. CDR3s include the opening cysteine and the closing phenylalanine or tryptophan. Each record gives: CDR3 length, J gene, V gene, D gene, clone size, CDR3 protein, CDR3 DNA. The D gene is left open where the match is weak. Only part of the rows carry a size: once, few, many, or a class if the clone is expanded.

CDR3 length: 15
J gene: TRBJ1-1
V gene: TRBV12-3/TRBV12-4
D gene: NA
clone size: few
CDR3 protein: CASSRIGKASTEAFF
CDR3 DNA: TGTGCCAGCAGCCGAATAGGGAAAGCGAGCACTGAAGCTTTCTTT

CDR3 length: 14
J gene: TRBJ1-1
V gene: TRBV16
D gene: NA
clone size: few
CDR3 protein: CASSQGMRVTEAFF
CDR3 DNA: TGTGCCAGCAGCCAAGGGATGAGGGTTACTGAAGCTTTCTTT

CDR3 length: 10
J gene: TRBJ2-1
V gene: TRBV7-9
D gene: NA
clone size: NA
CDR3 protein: CASSGTEQFF
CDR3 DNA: TGTGCCAGCAGCGGGACAGAGCAGTTCTTC

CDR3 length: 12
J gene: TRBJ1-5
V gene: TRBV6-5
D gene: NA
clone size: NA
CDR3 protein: CASSYRFGPQHF
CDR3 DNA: TGTGCCAGCAGTTACCGGTTCGGGCCCCAGCATTTT

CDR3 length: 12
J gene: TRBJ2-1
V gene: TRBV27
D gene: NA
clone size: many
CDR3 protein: CASSLSENEQFF
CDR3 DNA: TGTGCCAGCAGTTTGTCAGAAAATGAGCAGTTCTTC

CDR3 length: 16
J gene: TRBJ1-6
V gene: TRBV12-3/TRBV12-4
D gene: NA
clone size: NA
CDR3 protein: CASSKSGRGRNSPLHF
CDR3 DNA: TGTGCCAGCAGCAAATCAGGGAGGGGGAGGAATTCACCCCTCCACTTT

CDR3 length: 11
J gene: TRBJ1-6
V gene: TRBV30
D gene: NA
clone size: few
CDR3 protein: CAWSGSSPLHF
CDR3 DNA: TGTGCCTGGAGTGGGAGTTCACCCCTCCACTTT

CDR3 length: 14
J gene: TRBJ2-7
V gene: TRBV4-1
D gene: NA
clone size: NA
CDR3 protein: CASSRTVRLYEQYF
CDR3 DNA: TGCGCCAGCAGCAGGACAGTTCGACTCTACGAGCAGTACTTC

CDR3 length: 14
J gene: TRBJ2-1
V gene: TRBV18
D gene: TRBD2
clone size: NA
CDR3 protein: CASHRTSGSFEQFF
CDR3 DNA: TGTGCCAGCCATAGGACTAGCGGGAGTTTTGAGCAGTTCTTC

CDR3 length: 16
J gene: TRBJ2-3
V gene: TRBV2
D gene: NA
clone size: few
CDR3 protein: CASRKRQFASTDTQYF
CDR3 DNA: TGTGCCAGCAGGAAAAGACAGTTCGCTAGCACAGATACGCAGTATTTT

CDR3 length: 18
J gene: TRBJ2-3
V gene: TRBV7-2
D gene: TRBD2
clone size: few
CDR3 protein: CASSLANRGGYGTDTQYF
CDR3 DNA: TGTGCCAGCAGCTTAGCCAATCGGGGGGGCTATGGCACAGATACGCAGTATTTT

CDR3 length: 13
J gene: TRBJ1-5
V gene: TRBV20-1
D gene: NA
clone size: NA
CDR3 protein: CSATRTEGQPQHF
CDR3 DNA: TGCAGTGCCACGCGAACCGAGGGACAGCCCCAGCATTTT

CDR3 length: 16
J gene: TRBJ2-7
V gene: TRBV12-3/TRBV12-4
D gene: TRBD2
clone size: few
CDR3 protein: CASSLRTSGTPYEQYF
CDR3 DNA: TGTGCCAGCAGTTTACGGACTAGCGGGACCCCGTACGAGCAGTACTTC

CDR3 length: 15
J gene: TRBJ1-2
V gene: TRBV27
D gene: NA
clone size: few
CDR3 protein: CASSFSWQGEAGYTF
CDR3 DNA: TGTGCCAGCAGTTTCAGCTGGCAGGGCGAGGCTGGCTACACCTTC

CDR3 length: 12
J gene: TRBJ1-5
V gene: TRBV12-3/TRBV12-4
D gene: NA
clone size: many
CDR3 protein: CASLPDGGPQHF
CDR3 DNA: TGTGCCAGCCTTCCGGACGGCGGGCCCCAGCATTTT

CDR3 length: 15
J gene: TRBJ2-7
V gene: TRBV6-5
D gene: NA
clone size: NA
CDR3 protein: CASSYGIGARDEQYF
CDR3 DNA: TGTGCCAGCAGTTACGGGATAGGGGCTCGGGACGAGCAGTACTTC

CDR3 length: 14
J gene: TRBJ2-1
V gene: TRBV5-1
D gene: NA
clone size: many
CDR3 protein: CASSLPGAYNEQFF
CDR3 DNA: TGTGCCAGCAGTCTCCCCGGGGCGTACAATGAGCAGTTCTTC

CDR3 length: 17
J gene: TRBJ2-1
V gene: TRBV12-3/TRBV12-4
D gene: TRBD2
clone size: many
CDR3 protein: CASSSTSGGSSYNEQFF
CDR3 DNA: TGTGCCAGCAGTTCGACTAGCGGGGGGAGCTCCTACAATGAGCAGTTCTTC

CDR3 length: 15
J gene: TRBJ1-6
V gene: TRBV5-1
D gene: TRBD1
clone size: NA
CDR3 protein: CASSQGGRENSPLHF
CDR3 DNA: TGCGCCAGCAGCCAGGGGGGTAGGGAGAATTCACCCCTCCACTTT

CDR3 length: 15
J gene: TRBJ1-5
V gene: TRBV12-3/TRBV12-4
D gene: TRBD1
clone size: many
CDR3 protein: CASSQDRVGNQPQHF
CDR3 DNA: TGTGCCAGCAGTCAAGACAGGGTTGGCAATCAGCCCCAGCATTTT

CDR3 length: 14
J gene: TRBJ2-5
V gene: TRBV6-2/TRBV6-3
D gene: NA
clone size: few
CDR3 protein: CASSYVSGQETQYF
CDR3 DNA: TGTGCCAGCAGTTATGTAAGCGGTCAAGAGACCCAGTACTTC

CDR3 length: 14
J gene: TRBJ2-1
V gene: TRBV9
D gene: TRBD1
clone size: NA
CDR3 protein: CASSRETGDHEQFF
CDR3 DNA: TGTGCCAGCAGCCGGGAGACAGGGGACCATGAGCAGTTCTTC

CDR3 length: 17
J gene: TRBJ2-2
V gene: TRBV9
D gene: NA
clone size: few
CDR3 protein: CASSVAVRGHNTGELFF
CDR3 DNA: TGTGCCAGCAGCGTAGCGGTAAGGGGACACAACACCGGGGAGCTGTTTTTT

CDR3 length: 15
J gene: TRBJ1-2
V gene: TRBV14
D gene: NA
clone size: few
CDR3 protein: CASSPYAPYSAGYTF
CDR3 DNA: TGTGCCAGCAGCCCGTACGCTCCCTACTCCGCGGGCTACACCTTC

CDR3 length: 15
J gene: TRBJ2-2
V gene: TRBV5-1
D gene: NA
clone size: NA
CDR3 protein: CASTGGKGITGELFF
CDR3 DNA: TGCGCCAGCACAGGCGGCAAGGGGATCACCGGGGAGCTGTTTTTT

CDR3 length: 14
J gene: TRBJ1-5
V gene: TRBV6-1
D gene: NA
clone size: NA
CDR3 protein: CASRERGGGQPQHF
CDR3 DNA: TGTGCCAGCAGAGAACGCGGTGGTGGTCAGCCCCAGCATTTT

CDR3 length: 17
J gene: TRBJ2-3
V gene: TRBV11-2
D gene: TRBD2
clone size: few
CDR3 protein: CASSLVGSSGVTDTQYF
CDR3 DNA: TGTGCCAGCAGCTTAGTCGGCTCTAGCGGGGTCACAGATACGCAGTATTTT

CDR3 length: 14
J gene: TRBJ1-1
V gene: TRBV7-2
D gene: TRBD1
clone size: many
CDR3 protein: CASSSQTGDTEAFF
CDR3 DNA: TGTGCCAGCAGCTCCCAGACAGGGGACACTGAAGCTTTCTTT

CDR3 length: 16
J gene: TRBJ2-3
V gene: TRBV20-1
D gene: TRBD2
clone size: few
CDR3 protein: CSARALAGGPLNTQYF
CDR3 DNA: TGCAGTGCTAGAGCCCTAGCGGGGGGGCCATTAAATACGCAGTATTTT

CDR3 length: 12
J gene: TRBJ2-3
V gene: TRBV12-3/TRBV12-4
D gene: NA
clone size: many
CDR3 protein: CASSPTTDTQYF
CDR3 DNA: TGTGCCAGCAGTCCCACCACAGATACGCAGTATTTT

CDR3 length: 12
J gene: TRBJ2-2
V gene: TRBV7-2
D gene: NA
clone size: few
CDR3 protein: CAWTGGTGELFF
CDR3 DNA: TGTGCGTGGACTGGGGGAACCGGGGAGCTGTTTTTT

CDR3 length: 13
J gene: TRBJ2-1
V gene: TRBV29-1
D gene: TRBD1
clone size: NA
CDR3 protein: CSGGQGPSAEQFF
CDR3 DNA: TGCAGCGGAGGACAGGGCCCCTCCGCTGAGCAGTTCTTC

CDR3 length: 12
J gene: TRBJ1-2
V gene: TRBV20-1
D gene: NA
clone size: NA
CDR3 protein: CSAPGPNYGYTF
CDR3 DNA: TGCAGTGCCCCGGGGCCAAACTATGGCTACACCTTC